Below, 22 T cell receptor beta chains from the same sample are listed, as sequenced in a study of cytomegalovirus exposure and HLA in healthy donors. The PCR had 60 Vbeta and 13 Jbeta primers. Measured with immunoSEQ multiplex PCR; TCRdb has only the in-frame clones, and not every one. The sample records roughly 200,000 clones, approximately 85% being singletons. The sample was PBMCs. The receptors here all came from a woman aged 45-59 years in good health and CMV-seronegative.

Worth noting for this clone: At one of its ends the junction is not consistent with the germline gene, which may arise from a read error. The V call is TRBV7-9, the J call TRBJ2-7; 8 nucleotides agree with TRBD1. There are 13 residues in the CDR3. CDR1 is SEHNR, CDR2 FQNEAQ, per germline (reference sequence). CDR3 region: CSSSTGTGGEQYF. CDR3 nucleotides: TGTTCCAGCAGCACGGGGACAGGTGGGGAGCAGTACTTC. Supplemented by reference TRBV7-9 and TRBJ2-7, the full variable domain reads DTGVSQNPRHKITKRGQNVTFRCDPISEHNRLYWYRQTLGQGPEFLTYFQNEAQLEKSRLLSDRFSAERPKGSFSTLEIQRTEQGDSAMYLCSSSTGTGGEQYFGPGTRLTVT.

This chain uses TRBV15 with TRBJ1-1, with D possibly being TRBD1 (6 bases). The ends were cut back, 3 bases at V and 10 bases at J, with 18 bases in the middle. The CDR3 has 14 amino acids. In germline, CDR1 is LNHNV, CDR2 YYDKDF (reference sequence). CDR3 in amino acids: CATSSGAGGARAFF. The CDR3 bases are TGTGCCACCAGCAGTGGGGCTGGGGGGGCACGAGCTTTCTTT.

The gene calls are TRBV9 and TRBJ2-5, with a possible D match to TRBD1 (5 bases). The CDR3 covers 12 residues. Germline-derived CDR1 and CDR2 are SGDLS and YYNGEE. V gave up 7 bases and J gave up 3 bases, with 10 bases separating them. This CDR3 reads CASAGMEETQYF. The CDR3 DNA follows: TGTGCCAGCGCAGGGATGGAAGAGACCCAGTACTTC.

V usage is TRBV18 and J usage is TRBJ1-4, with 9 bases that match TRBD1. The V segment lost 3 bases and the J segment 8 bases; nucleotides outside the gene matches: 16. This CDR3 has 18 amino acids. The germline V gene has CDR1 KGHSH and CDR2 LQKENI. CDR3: CASSPRPELGQGSEKLFF. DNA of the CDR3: TGTGCCAGCTCACCTAGACCGGAGTTAGGACAGGGGTCGGAAAAACTGTTTTTT. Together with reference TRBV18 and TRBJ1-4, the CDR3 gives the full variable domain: NAGVMQNPRHLVRRRGQEARLRCSPMKGHSHVYWYRQLPEEGLKFMVYLQKENIIDESGMPKERFSAEFPKEGPSILRIQQVVRGDSAAYFCASSPRPELGQGSEKLFFGSGTQLSVL.

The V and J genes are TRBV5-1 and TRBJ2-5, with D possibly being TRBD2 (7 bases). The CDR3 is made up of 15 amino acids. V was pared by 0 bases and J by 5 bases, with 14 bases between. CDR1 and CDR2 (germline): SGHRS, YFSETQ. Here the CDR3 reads CASSLEGGRSETQYF. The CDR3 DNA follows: TGCGCCAGCAGCTTGGAGGGGGGGAGGAGTGAGACCCAGTACTTC.

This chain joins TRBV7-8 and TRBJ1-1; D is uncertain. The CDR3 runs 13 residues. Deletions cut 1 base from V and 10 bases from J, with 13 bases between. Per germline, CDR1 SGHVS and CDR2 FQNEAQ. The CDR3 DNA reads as TGTGCCAGCAGCTTAGTCCAAATGGGAGTAGCTTTCTTT. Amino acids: CASSLVQMGVAFF.

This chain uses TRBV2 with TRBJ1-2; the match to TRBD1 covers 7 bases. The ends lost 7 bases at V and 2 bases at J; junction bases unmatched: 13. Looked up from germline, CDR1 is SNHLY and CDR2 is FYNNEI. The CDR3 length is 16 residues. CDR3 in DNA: TGTGCCAGCACCCCGTCGAAGAACAGGGGAAACTATGGCTACACCTTC. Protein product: CASTPSKNRGNYGYTF.

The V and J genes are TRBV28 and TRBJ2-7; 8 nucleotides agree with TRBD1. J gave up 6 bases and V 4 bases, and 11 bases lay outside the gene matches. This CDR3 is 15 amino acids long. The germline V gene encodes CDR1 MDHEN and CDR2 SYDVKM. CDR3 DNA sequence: TGTGCCAGCAGTTCATCCGGGACAGGCCCCTCCGAGCAGTACTTC. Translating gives CASSSSGTGPSEQYF.

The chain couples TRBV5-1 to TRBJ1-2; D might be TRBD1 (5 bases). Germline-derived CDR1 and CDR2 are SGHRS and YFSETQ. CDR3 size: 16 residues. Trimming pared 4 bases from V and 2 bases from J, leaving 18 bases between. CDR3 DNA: TGCGCCAGCAGCGCACCCGGCAGGGATCGAAACTATGGCTACACCTTC. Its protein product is CASSAPGRDRNYGYTF. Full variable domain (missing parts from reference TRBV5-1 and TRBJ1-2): KAGVTQTPRYLIKTRGQQVTLSCSPISGHRSVSWYQQTPGQGLQFLFEYFSETQRNKGNFPGRFSGRQFSNSRSEMNVSTLELGDSALYLCASSAPGRDRNYGYTFGSGTRLTVV.

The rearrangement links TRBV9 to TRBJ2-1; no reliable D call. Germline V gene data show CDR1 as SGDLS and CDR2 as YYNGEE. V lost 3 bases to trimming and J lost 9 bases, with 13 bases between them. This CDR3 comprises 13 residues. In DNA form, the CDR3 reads TGTGCCAGCAGCGGCCCTTATGTGGCTGAGCAGTTCTTC. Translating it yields CASSGPYVAEQFF.

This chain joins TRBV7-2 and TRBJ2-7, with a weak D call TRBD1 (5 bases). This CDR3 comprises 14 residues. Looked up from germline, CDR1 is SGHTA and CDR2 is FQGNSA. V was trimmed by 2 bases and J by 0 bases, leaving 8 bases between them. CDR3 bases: TGTGCCAGCAGCTTATTAGGGGACTCCTACGAGCAGTACTTC. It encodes CASSLLGDSYEQYF.

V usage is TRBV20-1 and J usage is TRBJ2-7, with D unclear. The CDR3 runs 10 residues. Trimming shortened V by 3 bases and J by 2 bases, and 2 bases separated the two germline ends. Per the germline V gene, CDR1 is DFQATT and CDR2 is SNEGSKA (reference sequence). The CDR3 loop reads CSASTYEQYF. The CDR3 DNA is TGCAGTGCTAGTACCTACGAGCAGTACTTC.

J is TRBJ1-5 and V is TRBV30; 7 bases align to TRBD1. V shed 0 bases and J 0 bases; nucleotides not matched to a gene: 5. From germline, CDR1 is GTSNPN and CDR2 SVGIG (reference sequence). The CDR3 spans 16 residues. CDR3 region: CAWSVGWTGSNQPQHF. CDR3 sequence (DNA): TGTGCCTGGAGTGTCGGCTGGACAGGTAGCAATCAGCCCCAGCATTTT.

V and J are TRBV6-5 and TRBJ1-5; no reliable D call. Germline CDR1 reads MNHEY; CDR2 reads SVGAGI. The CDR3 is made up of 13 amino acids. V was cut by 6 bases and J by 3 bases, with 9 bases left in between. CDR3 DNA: TGTGCCAGCAGCCTATTCGACAATCAGCCCCAGCATTTT. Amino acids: CASSLFDNQPQHF.

CDR3 amino acids: CASSLFSGSQETQYF. CDR3 coding DNA: TGTGCCAGCAGCCTATTTAGCGGGAGTCAAGAGACCCAGTACTTC. The rearrangement links TRBV11-2 to TRBJ2-5, with 9 nucleotides matching TRBD2. V shed 5 bases, J shed 2 bases, and the junction held 6 bases outside the gene matches. Germline loops: CDR1 SGHAT, CDR2 FQNNGV. CDR3 length equals 15 residues.

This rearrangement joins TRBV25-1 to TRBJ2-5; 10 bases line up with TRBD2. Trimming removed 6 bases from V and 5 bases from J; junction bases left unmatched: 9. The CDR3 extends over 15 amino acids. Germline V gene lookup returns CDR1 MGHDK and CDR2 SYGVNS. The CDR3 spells CASSFLAGVGETQYF. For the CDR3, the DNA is TGTGCCAGCAGCTTCCTAGCGGGAGTCGGGGAGACCCAGTACTTC.

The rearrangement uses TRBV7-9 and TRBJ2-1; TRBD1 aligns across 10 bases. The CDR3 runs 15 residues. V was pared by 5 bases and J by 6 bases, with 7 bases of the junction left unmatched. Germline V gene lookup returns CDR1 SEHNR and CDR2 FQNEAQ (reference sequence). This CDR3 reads CASSLRRQGANEQFF. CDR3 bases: TGTGCCAGCAGCCTTAGACGACAGGGGGCCAATGAGCAGTTCTTC.

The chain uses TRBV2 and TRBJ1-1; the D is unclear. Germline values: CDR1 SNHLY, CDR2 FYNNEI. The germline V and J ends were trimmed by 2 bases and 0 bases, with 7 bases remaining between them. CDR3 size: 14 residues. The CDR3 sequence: CASSESRLNTEAFF. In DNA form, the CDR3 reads TGTGCCAGCAGTGAATCTAGGTTGAACACTGAAGCTTTCTTT. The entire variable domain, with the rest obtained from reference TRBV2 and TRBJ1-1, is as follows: EPEVTQTPSHQVTQMGQEVILRCVPISNHLYFYWYRQILGQKVEFLVSFYNNEISEKSEIFDDQFSVERPDGSNFTLKIRSTKLEDSAMYFCASSESRLNTEAFFGQGTRLTVV.

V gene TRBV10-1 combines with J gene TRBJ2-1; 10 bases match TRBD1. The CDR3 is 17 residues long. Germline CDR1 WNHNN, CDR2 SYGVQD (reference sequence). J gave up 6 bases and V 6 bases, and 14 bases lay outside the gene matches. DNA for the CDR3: TGCGCCAGCAGAGACATACCGGGACAGGGGAAGAGCAATGAGCAGTTCTTC. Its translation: CASRDIPGQGKSNEQFF.

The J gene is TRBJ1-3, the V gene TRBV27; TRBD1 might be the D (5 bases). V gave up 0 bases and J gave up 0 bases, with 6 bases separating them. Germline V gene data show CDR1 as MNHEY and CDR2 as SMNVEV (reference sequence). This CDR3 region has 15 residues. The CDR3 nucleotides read TGTGCCAGCAGTTTATCGGGGGGCTCTGGAAACACCATATATTTT. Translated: CASSLSGGSGNTIYF.

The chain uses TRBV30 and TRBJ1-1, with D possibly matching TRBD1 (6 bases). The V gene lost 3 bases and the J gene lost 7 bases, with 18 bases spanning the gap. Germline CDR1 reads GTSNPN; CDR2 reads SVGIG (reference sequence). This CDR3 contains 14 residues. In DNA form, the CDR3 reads TGTGCCTGGAGCGCCGGGACATTGTTCCTTGAAGCTTTCTTT. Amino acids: CAWSAGTLFLEAFF. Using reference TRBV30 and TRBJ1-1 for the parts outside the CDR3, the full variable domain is SQTIHQWPATLVQPVGSPLSLECTVEGTSNPNLYWYRQAAGRGLQLLFYSVGIGQISSEVPQNLSASRPQDRQFILSSKKLLLSDSGFYLCAWSAGTLFLEAFFGQGTRLTVV.

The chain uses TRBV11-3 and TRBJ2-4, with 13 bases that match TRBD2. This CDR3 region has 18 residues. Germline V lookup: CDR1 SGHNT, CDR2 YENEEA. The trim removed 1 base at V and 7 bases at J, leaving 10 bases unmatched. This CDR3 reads CASSLGRLAGGQENIQYF. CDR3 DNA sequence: TGTGCCAGCAGCTTAGGCCGACTAGCGGGAGGCCAAGAGAACATTCAGTACTTC. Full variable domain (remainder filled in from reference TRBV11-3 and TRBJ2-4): EAGVVQSPRYKIIEKKQPVAFWCNPISGHNTLYWYLQNLGQGPELLIRYENEEAVDDSQLPKDRFSAERLKGVDSTLKIQPAELGDSAVYLCASSLGRLAGGQENIQYFGAGTRLSVL.